A single sample gave rise to the 19 T cell receptor beta chains below, sequenced in a study of T cell changes during pregnancy in multiple sclerosis. Here immunoSEQ multiplex PCR was the method, and the copy in TCRdb shows in-frame clones only, minus some. Of tens of thousands of clones in the sample, 90% to 95% are singletons; the top ten hold around 0.64%. Sequencing was performed on CD4+ T cells from peripheral blood mononuclear cells, taken in the third trimester of pregnancy. Source of these receptors: a female donor with multiple sclerosis, enrolled in a pregnancy study.

The chain joins TRBV27 to TRBJ2-7, with 10 bases aligning to TRBD1. Trimming removed 3 bases from V and 4 bases from J; junction bases left unmatched: 3. The germline V gene has CDR1 MNHEY and CDR2 SMNVEV (reference sequence). This CDR3 is built from 14 residues. The CDR3 spells CASSFRTGGYEQYF. The CDR3 DNA reads TGTGCCAGCAGTTTCCGGACAGGGGGGTACGAGCAGTACTTC.

This rearrangement joins TRBV19 to TRBJ2-5, with 7 bases matching TRBD1. This CDR3 has 16 amino acids. CDR1 and CDR2 from the germline V gene are LNHDA and SQIVND (reference sequence). V shed 3 bases, J shed 2 bases, and the junction held 9 bases outside the gene matches. Here the CDR3 reads CASSISVGGLQETQYF. The CDR3 DNA follows: TGTGCCAGTAGTATCTCGGTAGGGGGCCTACAAGAGACCCAGTACTTC.

The chain links TRBV20-1 to TRBJ2-1; no firm D call. V was clipped by 6 bases and J by 6 bases, with 6 bases between them. The CDR3 has 10 amino acids. Germline V lookup: CDR1 DFQATT, CDR2 SNEGSKA (reference sequence). The CDR3 reads CSAKLNEQFF. CDR3 coding DNA: TGCAGTGCGAAACTCAATGAGCAGTTCTTC.

The chain has TRBV27 and TRBJ1-2; D not resolved. Germline CDR1 is MNHEY and CDR2 is SMNVEV (reference sequence). Trimming cost V 1 base and J 4 bases, with 10 bases left between them. The CDR3 runs to 14 residues. In DNA form, the CDR3 reads TGTGCCAGCAGTTTATTGCCCGAGATCTATGGCTACACCTTC. It yields the protein CASSLLPEIYGYTF.

The chain joins TRBV28 to TRBJ2-4; TRBD1 might be the D (5 bases). The CDR3 has 13 residues. Trimming left V 5 bases short and J 4 bases short, with 9 bases between. The germline CDR1 and CDR2 sequences are MDHEN and SYDVKM. The CDR3 DNA reads as TGTGCCAGCAGTGGGAAGGGGAAAAACATTCAGTACTTC. Translating gives CASSGKGKNIQYF.

The chain combines TRBV6-5 with TRBJ1-6, with TRBD1 matching 7 bases. CDR3 length: 14 amino acids. The germline V gene encodes CDR1 MNHEY and CDR2 SVGAGI. V trimming: 6 bases; J trimming: 7 bases; junction bases outside the gene matches: 6. The CDR3 DNA sequence: TGTGCCAGCAGCCAAGGGGGCTTGAATTCACCCCTCCACTTT. As protein: CASSQGGLNSPLHF.

This clone appeared a single time. The genes are TRBV2 and TRBJ2-5; 8 nucleotides match TRBD2. The germline V gene encodes CDR1 SNHLY and CDR2 FYNNEI. Germline trimming cut 11 bases from V and 7 bases from J; bases unmatched to any gene: 6. The CDR3 is 11 amino acids. CDR3 in DNA: TGTGCCCGCGGGGGGAGTGGGACCCAGTACTTC. This encodes CARGGSGTQYF.

The chain uses TRBV11-3 and TRBJ2-7; no clear D. Looked up from germline, CDR1 is SGHNT and CDR2 is YENEEA. Trimming stripped 5 bases from V and 0 bases from J, with 5 bases between. The CDR3 extends over 12 amino acids. The CDR3 sequence: CASSADSYEQYF. CDR3 coding DNA: TGTGCCAGCAGCGCAGACTCCTACGAGCAGTACTTC.

The chain combines TRBV13 with TRBJ1-1; D is unresolved. There are 12 residues in the CDR3. The germline V and J ends were trimmed by 5 bases and 4 bases, with 8 bases remaining between them. Germline V gene sequence: CDR1 PRHDT, CDR2 FYEKMQ (reference sequence). The CDR3 coding sequence is TGTGCCAGCAGCCCCGAGGTCACTGAAGCTTTCTTT. Residues: CASSPEVTEAFF.

This clone was detected only once. The genes are TRBV7-2 and TRBJ2-2, with a tentative D call TRBD1 (6 bases). This CDR3 has 15 residues. Germline assignment: CDR1 SGHTA and CDR2 FQGNSA. Trimming stripped 5 bases from V and 2 bases from J, with 12 bases between. CDR3 sequence (DNA): TGTGCCAGCAGCCTAACAGGGCGAAACACCGGGGAGCTGTTTTTT. Its protein product is CASSLTGRNTGELFF.

This chain connects TRBV5-1 to TRBJ1-1, with 8 bases identical to TRBD1. J was trimmed by 8 bases and V by 4 bases; bases with no gene match: 13. The germline V gene has CDR1 SGHRS and CDR2 YFSETQ. CDR3 size: 15 residues. CDR3 DNA sequence: TGCGCCAGCAGCCTACCGGGACAGGCTCTCGGGGAAGCTTTCTTT. Encoded protein: CASSLPGQALGEAFF.

CDR3 amino acids: CASSPDRGPYEQYF. Here the CDR3 DNA reads TGTGCCAGCAGCCCAGACAGGGGCCCCTACGAGCAGTACTTC. J is TRBJ2-7 and V is TRBV7-2; 8 bases map to TRBD1. Looked up from germline, CDR1 is SGHTA and CDR2 is FQGNSA. The CDR3 runs 14 residues. The trim removed 5 bases at V and 2 bases at J, leaving 5 bases unmatched.

This chain links TRBV18 with TRBJ1-1, with D perhaps matching TRBD1 (5 bases). Germline V lookup: CDR1 KGHSH, CDR2 LQKENI. Trimming stripped 2 bases from V and 1 base from J, with 8 bases between. This CDR3 has 14 amino acids. This CDR3 is CASSPNQGNTEAFF. The CDR3, as DNA: TGTGCCAGCTCACCAAACCAGGGGAACACTGAAGCTTTCTTT.

The gene calls are TRBV28 and TRBJ1-2; possibly TRBD1 for D (5 bases). V shed 3 bases and J shed 10 bases, with 12 bases lying between them. The CDR3 is made up of 12 amino acids. Germline assignment: CDR1 MDHEN and CDR2 SYDVKM. This CDR3 is CASSLGQGDYTF. The DNA for the CDR3 is TGTGCCAGCAGTTTGGGGCAGGGCGACTACACCTTC.

The chain couples TRBV4-2 to TRBJ2-7, with 10 bases lining up with TRBD1. V lost 4 bases to trimming and J lost 4 bases; unmatched junction nucleotides: 7. CDR1 LGHNA and CDR2 YNFKEQ come from the germline V gene. The CDR3 sequence is 15 residues long. The CDR3 here is CASSREVGQGYEQYF. The CDR3 nucleotides are TGTGCCAGCAGCCGAGAGGTGGGACAGGGGTACGAGCAGTACTTC.

The genes are TRBV5-1 and TRBJ1-6; D gene uncertain. The CDR3 covers 16 residues. With 1 base removed from V and 7 bases from J, the gap between germline ends came to 15 bases. The germline gives CDR1 SGHRS, CDR2 YFSETQ. CDR3 nucleotide sequence: TGCGCCAGCAGCTTGACGGAGAGGATCCAAAATTCACCCCTCCACTTT. Its translation is CASSLTERIQNSPLHF.

The rearrangement uses TRBV6-1 and TRBJ2-7, with 7 bases that match TRBD2. Germline V gene sequence: CDR1 MNHNS, CDR2 SASEGT. The CDR3 is 12 residues long. J gave up 8 bases and V 6 bases, and 7 bases lay outside the gene matches. CDR3 protein: CASRLGGGQQYF. The CDR3 region has the DNA TGTGCCAGCAGGTTGGGGGGGGGACAGCAGTACTTC.

The chain has TRBV10-1 and TRBJ2-1, with D possibly being TRBD2 (6 bases). Germline V lookup: CDR1 WNHNN, CDR2 SYGVQD (reference sequence). V lost 2 bases, J lost 3 bases, and 11 bases lay in between. This CDR3 is 15 amino acids long. CDR3 amino acids: CASSERRDFYNEQFF. CDR3 in DNA: TGCGCCAGCAGTGAGCGACGGGACTTCTACAATGAGCAGTTCTTC.

The rearrangement uses TRBV11-3 and TRBJ2-4; 11 nucleotides agree with TRBD1. V lost 5 bases to trimming and J lost 7 bases; unmatched junction nucleotides: 4. The CDR3 sequence is 14 residues long. Germline V gene sequence: CDR1 SGHNT, CDR2 YENEEA. For the CDR3, the DNA is TGTGCCAGCAGCCTGGGACAGGGGGGGAACATTCAGTACTTC. It translates to CASSLGQGGNIQYF.